Following are 24 T cell receptor beta chains from one sample sequenced in a study of T cells in Graves' hyperthyroidism and ophthalmopathy. Regions amplified from RNA transcripts were the TCR beta CDR3 regions. During a first-round RT-PCR of the TCR CDR3, the HTBI primer set was used. TCRdb re-derived calls from the multiplex PCR reads in MiXCR, one entry per CDR3 protein. The sample includes 500,000 to 650,000 distinct CDR3 sequences, approximately 17% of them seen just once. The specimen was blood. These receptors all come from a woman aged 18-29 years with Graves' ophthalmopathy.

This chain connects TRBV7-9 to TRBJ1-5; D is unresolved. V was shortened by 6 bases and J by 2 bases, with 14 bases between the two germline ends. The CDR3 runs 15 residues. Germline V gene lookup returns CDR1 SEHNR and CDR2 FQNEAQ (reference sequence). CDR3 sequence (DNA): TGTGCCAGCAGTGGATTAGGGAGCGGCAATCAGCCCCAGCATTTT. Its translation: CASSGLGSGNQPQHF.

This clonotype appeared many times. This chain joins TRBV7-6 and TRBJ1-1; D unresolved. Germline V gene data show CDR1 as SGHVS and CDR2 as FNYEAQ. Between the trimmed V and J ends, which lost 5 bases and 0 bases, there was a span of 13 bases. The CDR3 loop spans 15 amino acids. The CDR3 bases are TGTGCCAGCAGCCGCGATGGGGAGGTGAACACTGAAGCTTTCTTT. The encoded protein is CASSRDGEVNTEAFF.

This clonotype turned up a few times. The chain is built from TRBV3-1 and TRBJ2-7; D is unresolved. CDR1 is LGHDT and CDR2 is YNNKEL in the germline V gene (reference sequence). The CDR3 length is 15 residues. V was pared by 4 bases and J by 1 base, with 14 bases between. The CDR3 protein is CASSRTPERSYEQYF. The CDR3, as DNA: TGTGCCAGCAGCCGGACCCCGGAGAGGTCCTACGAGCAGTACTTC.

There are many counts of this clonotype. The rearrangement uses TRBV5-1 and TRBJ1-1, with D hard to call. From germline, CDR1 is SGHRS and CDR2 YFSETQ. The CDR3 is made up of 14 amino acids. Trimming stripped 4 bases from V and 1 base from J, with 11 bases between. CDR3 in DNA: TGCGCCAGCAGCGCGACACTCGCGAACACTGAAGCTTTCTTT. Translating gives CASSATLANTEAFF. Full variable domain (rest looked up from reference TRBV5-1 and TRBJ1-1): KAGVTQTPRYLIKTRGQQVTLSCSPISGHRSVSWYQQTPGQGLQFLFEYFSETQRNKGNFPGRFSGRQFSNSRSEMNVSTLELGDSALYLCASSATLANTEAFFGQGTRLTVV.

This rearrangement joins TRBV6-1 to TRBJ2-5, with 12 bases fitting TRBD1. The CDR3 covers 16 residues. The junction had 7 bases not matched to a gene; V was cut back by 3 bases and J by 5 bases. The germline CDR1 and CDR2 sequences are MNHNS and SASEGT. For the CDR3, the DNA is TGTGCCAGCAGTGATCCGGGACAGGGGGCCGGTGAGACCCAGTACTTC. It yields the protein CASSDPGQGAGETQYF.

This clonotype was recorded at least ten times. This sequence joins TRBV28 and TRBJ1-1, with 7 bases aligning to TRBD1. The CDR3 contains 14 residues. The germline V gene encodes CDR1 MDHEN and CDR2 SYDVKM. The V gene end was trimmed by 4 bases and the J gene end by 4 bases; junction bases not matched to a gene: 6. In DNA form, the CDR3 reads TGTGCCAGCAGTTGGACAGGAAGGGCCACTGAAGCTTTCTTT. Its protein is CASSWTGRATEAFF.

The J gene is TRBJ2-1, the V gene TRBV7-6, with 10 bases identical to TRBD2. The germline gives CDR1 SGHVS, CDR2 FNYEAQ. There are 17 residues in the CDR3. J was trimmed by 5 bases and V by 0 bases; bases with no gene match: 7. CDR3 sequence (DNA): TGTGCCAGCAGCTTAGCGGGCAGCGGGGGGGCCCACAATGAGCAGTTCTTC. Its translation: CASSLAGSGGAHNEQFF.

This clonotype was seen only once. The chain combines TRBV6-5 with TRBJ1-1; TRBD1 matches 8 bases. Germline-derived CDR1 and CDR2 are MNHEY and SVGAGI. With V trimmed by 0 bases and J by 3 bases, 0 bases remained unmatched. The length of the CDR3 is 14 residues. The DNA for the CDR3 is TGTGCCAGCAGTTACTCGGGACAGGACACTGAAGCTTTCTTT. This sequence encodes CASSYSGQDTEAFF.

This clonotype appeared many times. This rearrangement joins TRBV28 to TRBJ2-7, with 7 bases identical to TRBD2. CDR3 size: 15 residues. The ends lost 6 bases at V and 3 bases at J; junction bases unmatched: 11. Looked up from germline, CDR1 is MDHEN and CDR2 is SYDVKM. Written as DNA, the CDR3 is TGTGCCAGCAGCCCATTAGGCGGGGGAGGCTACGAGCAGTACTTC. It yields the protein CASSPLGGGGYEQYF.

This clonotype has ten or more counts. The V call is TRBV3-1, the J call TRBJ1-2; D might be TRBD1 (6 bases). The CDR3 is 13 residues long. Germline loops: CDR1 LGHDT, CDR2 YNNKEL (reference sequence). Trimming pared 1 base from V and 8 bases from J, leaving 11 bases between. CDR3 in amino acids: CASSQVGAPGYTF. In DNA form, the CDR3 reads TGTGCCAGCAGCCAAGTGGGGGCGCCGGGCTACACCTTC.

A few counts support this clonotype. The chain employs TRBV5-6 and TRBJ2-1; 10 bases are a match to TRBD2. Trimming took 5 bases from V and 8 from J; bases not matched to a gene: 16. CDR3 size: 17 residues. CDR1 and CDR2 from the germline V gene are SGHDT and YYEEEE. DNA for the CDR3: TGTGCCAGCAGTACCTCGATCGCGGGACTAGCGTTCCATGAGCAGTTCTTC. Translating it yields CASSTSIAGLAFHEQFF. The whole variable domain, remainder taken from reference TRBV5-6 and TRBJ2-1, is DAGVTQSPTHLIKTRGQQVTLRCSPKSGHDTVSWYQQALGQGPQFIFQYYEEEERQRGNFPDRFSGHQFPNYSSELNVNALLLGDSALYLCASSTSIAGLAFHEQFFGPGTRLTVL.

This chain connects TRBV20-1 to TRBJ1-3; maybe TRBD1 (6 bases). The CDR3 spans 16 residues. Germline loops: CDR1 DFQATT, CDR2 SNEGSKA (reference sequence). V dropped 0 bases and J dropped 0 bases, with 12 bases sitting between them. The DNA for the CDR3 is TGCAGTGCTAGAGAAAACAGGGCCAGCTCTGGAAACACCATATATTTT. Protein: CSARENRASSGNTIYF.

Points on this clonotype: A much larger clone is a single base away; this may be a read error. J is TRBJ1-5 and V is TRBV20-1, with D hard to call. This CDR3 spans 16 amino acids. The germline CDR1 and CDR2 sequences are DFQATT and SNEGSKA (reference sequence). This CDR3 is CSASSVGRDSNQTQHF. CDR3 DNA: TGCAGTGCTAGTAGTGTTGGGAGAGATAGCAATCAGACCCAGCATTTT.

The V call is TRBV7-9, the J call TRBJ2-2; D unresolved. The ends were cut back, 6 bases at V and 3 bases at J, with 11 bases in the middle. Germline values: CDR1 SEHNR, CDR2 FQNEAQ (reference sequence). CDR3 length: 14 residues. The CDR3 loop is CASSTVRDTGELFF. CDR3 bases: TGTGCCAGCAGTACTGTTCGGGACACCGGGGAGCTGTTTTTT.

In its sample, this clonotype was seen many times. The chain has TRBV6-1 and TRBJ2-3, with D maybe TRBD1 (5 bases). Trimming removed 4 bases from V and 1 base from J, with 6 bases in between. Germline CDR1 is MNHNS and CDR2 is SASEGT. The CDR3 is made up of 13 amino acids. CDR3 in DNA: TGTGCCAGCAGTGTGACAGGCACAGATACGCAGTATTTT. As protein: CASSVTGTDTQYF.

The chain carries TRBV29-1 and TRBJ2-3, with 12 bases that match TRBD1. Trimming took 5 bases from V and 5 from J; bases not matched to a gene: 14. CDR1 SQVTM and CDR2 ANQGSEA come from the germline V gene. This CDR3 spans 17 amino acids. Written as DNA, the CDR3 is TGCAGCGTTTTCTCCAGTCCGGGACAGGGGGCCGTAGATACGCAGTATTTT. Its translation: CSVFSSPGQGAVDTQYF.

This clonotype was observed a few times. This rearrangement joins TRBV29-1 to TRBJ1-1; D not resolved. Trimming stripped 7 bases from V and 0 bases from J, with 9 bases between. Germline V gives CDR1 SQVTM, CDR2 ANQGSEA. This CDR3 is built from 12 residues. CDR3 amino acids: CSAKAVNTEAFF. In nucleotides, the CDR3 is TGCAGCGCGAAGGCGGTGAACACTGAAGCTTTCTTT. The full variable domain, completed using reference TRBV29-1 and TRBJ1-1, is SAVISQKPSRDICQRGTSLTIQCQVDSQVTMMFWYRQQPGQSLTLIATANQGSEATYESGFVIDKFPISRPNLTFSTLTVSNMSPEDSSIYLCSAKAVNTEAFFGQGTRLTVV.

This clonotype came up many times. The chain recombines TRBV20-1 with TRBJ2-7, with 7 bases aligning to TRBD2. V was pared by 3 bases and J by 2 bases, with 10 bases of the junction left unmatched. Germline V gene sequence: CDR1 DFQATT, CDR2 SNEGSKA (reference sequence). This CDR3 region has 15 residues. In DNA form, the CDR3 reads TGCAGTGCTAGCCTAGCGCGGGAGCTGCCCTACGAGCAGTACTTC. Protein product: CSASLARELPYEQYF.

This rearrangement joins TRBV24-1 to TRBJ2-5, with 8 positions matching TRBD1. The CDR3 spans 14 residues. With V trimmed by 0 bases and J by 5 bases, 1 base remained unmatched. CDR1 and CDR2 from the germline V gene are KGHDR and SFDVKD. CDR3 nucleotides: TGTGCCACCAGTGATTTGACAGGGGGGGAGACCCAGTACTTC. This gives the protein CATSDLTGGETQYF.

This chain joins TRBV7-6 and TRBJ2-1, with 12 bases that match TRBD2. Germline V gene data show CDR1 as SGHVS and CDR2 as FNYEAQ. The ends lost 3 bases at V and 6 bases at J; junction bases unmatched: 6. This CDR3 has 16 residues. For the CDR3, the DNA is TGTGCCAGCAGCTTTCTAGCGGGAGGGGCTGGCAATGAGCAGTTCTTC. This sequence encodes CASSFLAGGAGNEQFF.

The sample holds a few counts of this clonotype. The chain recombines TRBV9 with TRBJ2-1; 7 bases map to TRBD2. The V and J ends lost 4 bases and 5 bases, in that order; junction bases with no gene match: 6. Germline V CDR1 and CDR2: SGDLS, YYNGEE. CDR3 length: 14 amino acids. CDR3 in DNA: TGTGCCAGCAGCTATACGGCGGGGGACAATGAGCAGTTCTTC. This translates into CASSYTAGDNEQFF.

This rearrangement joins TRBV18 to TRBJ2-7; D is uncertain. V shed 2 bases and J shed 5 bases, with 13 bases lying between them. This CDR3 is built from 14 residues. Per germline, CDR1 KGHSH and CDR2 LQKENI. The CDR3 is CASSPRRSIHEQYF. DNA of the CDR3: TGTGCCAGCTCACCAAGACGGTCAATCCACGAGCAGTACTTC.

This clonotype was counted ten times or more. The chain joins TRBV6-1 to TRBJ1-1; unclear D gene. The CDR3 sequence is 12 residues long. CDR1 and CDR2 (germline): MNHNS, SASEGT. V was pared by 7 bases and J by 5 bases, with 11 bases between. CDR3 sequence: CASTLRLTEAFF. CDR3 nucleotides: TGTGCCAGCACCCTTAGGTTGACTGAAGCTTTCTTT.

This clonotype appeared many times. The chain has TRBV12-3 or TRBV12-4 and TRBJ1-1; D might be TRBD1 (6 bases). The CDR3 contains 14 residues. Trimming pared 6 bases from V and 5 bases from J, leaving 16 bases between. Here the CDR3 reads CASSIGGVGTEAFF. CDR3 coding DNA: TGTGCCAGCAGCATAGGGGGGGTAGGAACTGAAGCTTTCTTT.